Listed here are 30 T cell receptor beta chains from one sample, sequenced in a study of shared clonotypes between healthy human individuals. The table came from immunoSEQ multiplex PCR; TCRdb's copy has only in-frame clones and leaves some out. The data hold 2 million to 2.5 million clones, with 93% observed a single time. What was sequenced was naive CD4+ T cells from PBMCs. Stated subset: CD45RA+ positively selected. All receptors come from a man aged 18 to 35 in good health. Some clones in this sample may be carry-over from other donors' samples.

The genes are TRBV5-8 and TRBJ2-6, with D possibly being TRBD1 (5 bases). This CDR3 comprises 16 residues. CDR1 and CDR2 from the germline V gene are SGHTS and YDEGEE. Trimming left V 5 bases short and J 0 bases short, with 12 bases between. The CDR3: CASRNRQLSGANVLTF. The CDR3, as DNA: TGTGCCAGCAGGAACCGACAGCTCTCTGGGGCCAACGTCCTGACTTTC.

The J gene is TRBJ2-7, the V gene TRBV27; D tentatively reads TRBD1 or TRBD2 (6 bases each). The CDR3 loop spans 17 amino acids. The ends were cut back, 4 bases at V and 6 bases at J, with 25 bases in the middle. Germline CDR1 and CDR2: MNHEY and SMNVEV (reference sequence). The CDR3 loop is CASSSWLRGAGSGEQYF. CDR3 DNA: TGTGCCAGCAGTTCGTGGTTGAGGGGGGCCGGCTCGGGCGAGCAGTACTTC.

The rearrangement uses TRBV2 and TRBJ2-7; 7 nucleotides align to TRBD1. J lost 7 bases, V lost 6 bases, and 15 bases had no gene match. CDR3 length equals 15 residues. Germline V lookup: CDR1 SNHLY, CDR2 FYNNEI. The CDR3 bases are TGTGCCAGCAGCCAAAAGGGGGCCTACCTCTCGGAGCAGTACTTC. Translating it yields CASSQKGAYLSEQYF.

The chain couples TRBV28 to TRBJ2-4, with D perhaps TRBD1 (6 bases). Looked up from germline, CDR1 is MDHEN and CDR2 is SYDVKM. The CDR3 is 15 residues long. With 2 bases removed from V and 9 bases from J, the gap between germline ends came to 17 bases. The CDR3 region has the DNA TGTGCCAGCAGTTTAGTTGTACAGGGTTATAGCATTCAGTACTTC. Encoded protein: CASSLVVQGYSIQYF.

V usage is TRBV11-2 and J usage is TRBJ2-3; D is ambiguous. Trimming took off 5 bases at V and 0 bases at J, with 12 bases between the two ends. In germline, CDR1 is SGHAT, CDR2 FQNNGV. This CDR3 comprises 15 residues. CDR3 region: CASSQFWASTDTQYF. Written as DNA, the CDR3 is TGTGCCAGCAGCCAGTTCTGGGCTAGCACAGATACGCAGTATTTT.

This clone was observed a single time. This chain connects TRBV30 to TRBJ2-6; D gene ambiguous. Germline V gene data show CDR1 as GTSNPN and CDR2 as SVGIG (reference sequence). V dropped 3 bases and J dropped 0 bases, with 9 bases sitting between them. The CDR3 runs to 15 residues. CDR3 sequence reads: CAWSQPSSGANVLTF. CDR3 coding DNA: TGTGCCTGGAGCCAGCCCAGCTCTGGGGCCAACGTCCTGACTTTC.

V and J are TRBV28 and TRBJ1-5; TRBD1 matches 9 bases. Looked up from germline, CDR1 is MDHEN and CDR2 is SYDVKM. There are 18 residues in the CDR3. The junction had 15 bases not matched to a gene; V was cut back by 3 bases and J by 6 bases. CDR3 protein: CASSLLARDRVKGQPQHF. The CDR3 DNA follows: TGTGCCAGCAGTTTGCTCGCCCGGGACAGGGTAAAGGGTCAGCCCCAGCATTTT.

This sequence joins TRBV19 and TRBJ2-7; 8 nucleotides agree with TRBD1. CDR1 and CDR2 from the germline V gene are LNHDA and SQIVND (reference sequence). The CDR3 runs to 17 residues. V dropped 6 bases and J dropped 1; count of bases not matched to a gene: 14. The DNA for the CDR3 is TGTGCCAGTAGACAGCAACGTCCGGGACAGGTTTCCTACGAGCAGTACTTC. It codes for CASRQQRPGQVSYEQYF.

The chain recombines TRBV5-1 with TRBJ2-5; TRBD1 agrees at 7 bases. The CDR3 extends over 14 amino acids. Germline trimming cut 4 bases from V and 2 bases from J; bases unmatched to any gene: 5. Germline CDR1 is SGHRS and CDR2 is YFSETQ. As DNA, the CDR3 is TGCGCCAGCAGCAACAGGACAGGACAAGAGACCCAGTACTTC. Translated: CASSNRTGQETQYF.

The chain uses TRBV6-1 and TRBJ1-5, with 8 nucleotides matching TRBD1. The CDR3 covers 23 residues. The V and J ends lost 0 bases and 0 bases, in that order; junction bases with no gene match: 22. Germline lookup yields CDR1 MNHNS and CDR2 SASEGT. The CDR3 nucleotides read TGTGCCAGCAGTGAAGCCCGAACGGGAGTACCGGGACAGGTTGGTTTTAGCAATCAGCCCCAGCATTTT. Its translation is CASSEARTGVPGQVGFSNQPQHF.

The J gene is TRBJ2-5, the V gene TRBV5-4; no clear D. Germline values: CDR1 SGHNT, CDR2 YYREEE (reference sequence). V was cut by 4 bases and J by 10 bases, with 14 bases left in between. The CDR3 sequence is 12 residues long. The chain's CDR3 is CASSTPGNSQYF. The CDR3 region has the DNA TGTGCCAGCAGCACCCCGGGCAATAGCCAGTACTTC.

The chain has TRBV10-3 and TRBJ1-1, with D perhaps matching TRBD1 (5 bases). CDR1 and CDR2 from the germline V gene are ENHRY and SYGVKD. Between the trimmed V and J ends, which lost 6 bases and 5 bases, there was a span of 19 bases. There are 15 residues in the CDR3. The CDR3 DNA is TGTGCCATCAGCGACCCACCTACAGGCCGGACTGAAGCTTTCTTT. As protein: CAISDPPTGRTEAFF.

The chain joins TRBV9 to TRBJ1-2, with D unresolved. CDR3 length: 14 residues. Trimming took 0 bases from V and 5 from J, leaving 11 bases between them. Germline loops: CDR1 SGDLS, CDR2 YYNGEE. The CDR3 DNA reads TGTGCCAGCAGCGTAGGAGGGAGAGGGTATGGCTACACCTTC. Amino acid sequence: CASSVGGRGYGYTF.

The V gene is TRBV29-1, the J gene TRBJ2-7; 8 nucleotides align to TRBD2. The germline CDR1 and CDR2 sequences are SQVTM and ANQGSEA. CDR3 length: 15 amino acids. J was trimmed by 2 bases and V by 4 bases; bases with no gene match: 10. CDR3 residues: CSVAPGGRPPYEQYF. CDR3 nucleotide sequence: TGCAGCGTTGCGCCGGGCGGGAGGCCACCCTACGAGCAGTACTTC.

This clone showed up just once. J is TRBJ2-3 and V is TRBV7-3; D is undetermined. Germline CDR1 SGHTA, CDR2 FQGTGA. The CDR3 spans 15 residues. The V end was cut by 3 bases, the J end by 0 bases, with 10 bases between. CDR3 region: CASSFAGGSTDTQYF. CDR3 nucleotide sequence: TGTGCCAGCAGCTTTGCTGGCGGAAGCACAGATACGCAGTATTTT. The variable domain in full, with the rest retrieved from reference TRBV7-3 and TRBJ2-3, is GAGVSQTPSNKVTEKGKYVELRCDPISGHTALYWYRQSLGQGPEFLIYFQGTGAADDSGLPNDRFFAVRPEGSVSTLKIQRTERGDSAVYLCASSFAGGSTDTQYFGPGTRLTVL.

CDR3 amino acids: CASSPDHNYGYTF. The CDR3 DNA is TGTGCCAGCAGCCCGGACCATAACTATGGCTACACCTTC. This chain connects TRBV5-4 to TRBJ1-2, with D hard to call. V lost 4 bases to trimming and J lost 1 base, with 8 bases between them. The CDR3 extends over 13 amino acids. Germline assignment: CDR1 SGHNT and CDR2 YYREEE (reference sequence).

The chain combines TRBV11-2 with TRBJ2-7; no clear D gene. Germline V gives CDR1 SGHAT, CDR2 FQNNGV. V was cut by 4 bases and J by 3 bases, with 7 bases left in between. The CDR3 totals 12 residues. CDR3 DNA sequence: TGTGCCAGCAGCTACTGGAGCTACGAGCAGTACTTC. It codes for CASSYWSYEQYF.

The DNA for the CDR3 is TGTGCCGTTGAAGCCGATCAGCCCCAGCATTTT. Protein product: CAVEADQPQHF. The chain couples TRBV7-9 to TRBJ1-5; D uncertain. Germline V lookup: CDR1 SEHNR, CDR2 FQNEAQ (reference sequence). Trimming pared 11 bases from V and 5 bases from J, leaving 10 bases between. The CDR3 is 11 amino acids.

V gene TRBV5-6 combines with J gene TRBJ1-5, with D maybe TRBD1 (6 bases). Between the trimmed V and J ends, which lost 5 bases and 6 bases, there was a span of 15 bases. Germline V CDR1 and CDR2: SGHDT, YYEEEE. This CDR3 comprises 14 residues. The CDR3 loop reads CASSLQGLGQPQHF. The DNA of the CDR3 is TGTGCCAGCAGTCTACAGGGTCTGGGTCAGCCCCAGCATTTT.

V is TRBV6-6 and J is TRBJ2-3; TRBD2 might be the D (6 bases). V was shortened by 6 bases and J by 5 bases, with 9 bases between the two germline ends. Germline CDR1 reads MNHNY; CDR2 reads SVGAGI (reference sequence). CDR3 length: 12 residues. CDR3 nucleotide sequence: TGTGCCAGCAGGGAGGGCAGAGATACGCAGTATTTT. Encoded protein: CASREGRDTQYF.

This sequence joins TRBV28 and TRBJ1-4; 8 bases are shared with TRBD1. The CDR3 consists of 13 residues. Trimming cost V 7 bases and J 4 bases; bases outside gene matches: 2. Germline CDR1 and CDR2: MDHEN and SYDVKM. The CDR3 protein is CASKQGGNEKLFF. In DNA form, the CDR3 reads TGTGCCAGCAAACAGGGGGGTAATGAAAAACTGTTTTTT. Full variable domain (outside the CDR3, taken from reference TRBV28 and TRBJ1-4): DVKVTQSSRYLVKRTGEKVFLECVQDMDHENMFWYRQDPGLGLRLIYFSYDVKMKEKGDIPEGYSVSREKKERFSLILESASTNQTSMYLCASKQGGNEKLFFGSGTQLSVL.

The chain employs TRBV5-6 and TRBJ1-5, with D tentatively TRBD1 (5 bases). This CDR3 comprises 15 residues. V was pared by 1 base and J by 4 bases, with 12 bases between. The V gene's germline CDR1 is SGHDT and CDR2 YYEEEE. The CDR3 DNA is TGTGCCAGCAGCTTGAGAGGGCAGGGTAATCAGCCCCAGCATTTT. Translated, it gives CASSLRGQGNQPQHF.

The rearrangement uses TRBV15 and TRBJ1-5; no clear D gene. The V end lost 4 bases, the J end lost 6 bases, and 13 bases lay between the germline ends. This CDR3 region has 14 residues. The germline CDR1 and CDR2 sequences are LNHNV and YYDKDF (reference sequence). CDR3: CATSIREGLQPQHF. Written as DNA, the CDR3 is TGTGCCACCAGCATTCGAGAGGGCCTTCAGCCCCAGCATTTT.

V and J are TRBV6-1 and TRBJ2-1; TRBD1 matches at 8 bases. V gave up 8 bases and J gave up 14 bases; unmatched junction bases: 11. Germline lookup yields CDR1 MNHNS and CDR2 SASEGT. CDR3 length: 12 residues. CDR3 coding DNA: TGTGCCAGCTTAACAGGGGGTGGCCCTAAGTTCTTC. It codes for CASLTGGGPKFF.

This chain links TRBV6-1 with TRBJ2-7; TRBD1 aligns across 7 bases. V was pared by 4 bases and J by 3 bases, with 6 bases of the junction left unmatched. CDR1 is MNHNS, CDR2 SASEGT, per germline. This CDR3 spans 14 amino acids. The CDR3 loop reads CASSAWDSYYEQYF. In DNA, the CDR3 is TGTGCCAGCAGTGCATGGGACAGCTACTACGAGCAGTACTTC.

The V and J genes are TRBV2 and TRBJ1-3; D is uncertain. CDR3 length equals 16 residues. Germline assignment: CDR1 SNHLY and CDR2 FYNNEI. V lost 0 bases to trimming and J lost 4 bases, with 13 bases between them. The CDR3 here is CASSEARFTEGNTIYF. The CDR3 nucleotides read TGTGCCAGCAGTGAAGCGCGTTTTACAGAGGGAAACACCATATATTTT. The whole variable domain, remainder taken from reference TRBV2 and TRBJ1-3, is EPEVTQTPSHQVTQMGQEVILRCVPISNHLYFYWYRQILGQKVEFLVSFYNNEISEKSEIFDDQFSVERPDGSNFTLKIRSTKLEDSAMYFCASSEARFTEGNTIYFGEGSWLTVV.

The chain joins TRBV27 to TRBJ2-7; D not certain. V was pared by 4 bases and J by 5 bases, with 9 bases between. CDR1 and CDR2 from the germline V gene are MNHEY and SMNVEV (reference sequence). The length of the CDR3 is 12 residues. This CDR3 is CASSYKSHEQYF. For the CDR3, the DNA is TGTGCCAGCAGTTATAAGTCCCACGAGCAGTACTTC.

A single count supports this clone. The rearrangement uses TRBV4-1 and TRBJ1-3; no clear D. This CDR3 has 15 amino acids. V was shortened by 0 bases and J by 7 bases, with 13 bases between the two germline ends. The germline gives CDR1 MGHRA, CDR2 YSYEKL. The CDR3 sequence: CASSQDRQARNTIYF. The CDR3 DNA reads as TGCGCCAGCAGCCAAGATCGGCAGGCTAGGAACACCATATATTTT.

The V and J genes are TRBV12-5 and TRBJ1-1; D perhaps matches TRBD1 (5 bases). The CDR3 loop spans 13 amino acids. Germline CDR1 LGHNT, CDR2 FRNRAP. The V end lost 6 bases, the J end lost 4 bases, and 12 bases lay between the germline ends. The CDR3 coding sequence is TGTGCTAGTGGAGCCCAGGGTGGCACTGAAGCTTTCTTT. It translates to CASGAQGGTEAFF.

The DNA of the CDR3 is TGCGCCAGCAAGGCGACGGGCAGGGGACTAACCTACACCTTC. It yields the protein CASKATGRGLTYTF. This chain joins TRBV5-1 and TRBJ1-2, with D possibly being TRBD1 (6 bases). CDR1 SGHRS and CDR2 YFSETQ come from the germline V gene. The CDR3 runs 14 residues. Trimming shortened V by 6 bases and J by 10 bases, and 22 bases separated the two germline ends.